What follows are 23 T cell receptor beta chains derived from one specimen sequenced in a study of vaccination and CD4 T cells after COVID-19. These receptors have no known antigen. The treatment was: approximately nine-day PBMC culture with coronavirus spike peptide pools or control peptides (ViraFEST assay). Investigators obtained the unexposed donor's CD4+ T cells before the COVID-19 pandemic (2011-2018). The Oncomine TCR Beta short-read assay sequenced DNA from cultured CD4+ T cells. One entry per CDR3 protein, called by TCRdb with MiXCR from the PCR reads. The sample records 4,000 or so distinct CDR3 sequences, 29% being singletons. The sample consisted of CD4+ T cells from blood, cultured in vitro. These receptors were obtained from a human donor in good health.

V is TRBV6-4 and J is TRBJ2-1; D gene ambiguous. CDR3 size: 17 residues. The germline V and J ends were trimmed by 3 bases and 0 bases, with 15 bases remaining between them. Per germline, CDR1 MRHNA and CDR2 SNTAGT. The CDR3 region is CASSERSLPISYNEQFF. The CDR3 region has the DNA TGTGCCAGCAGTGAACGAAGTCTGCCTATCTCCTACAATGAGCAGTTCTTC.

This clonotype was counted a few times. This rearrangement joins TRBV6-1 to TRBJ2-7; 9 bases are shared with TRBD1. The CDR3 is 15 residues long. Germline lookup yields CDR1 MNHNS and CDR2 SASEGT. Trimming took 6 bases from V and 2 from J; bases not matched to a gene: 8. The CDR3: CASSPRDRATYEQYF. In nucleotides, the CDR3 is TGTGCCAGCAGCCCCCGGGACAGGGCAACCTACGAGCAGTACTTC.

V is TRBV6-1 and J is TRBJ2-5, with TRBD2 as a possible D gene (5 bases). CDR1 is MNHNS and CDR2 is SASEGT in the germline V gene. The length of the CDR3 is 13 residues. The V gene lost 6 bases and the J gene lost 4 bases, with 12 bases spanning the gap. The CDR3 bases are TGTGCCAGCAGCCCGGGTCGGGGAGAGACCCAGTACTTC. This sequence encodes CASSPGRGETQYF.

This clonotype was recorded a few times. The rearrangement joins TRBV20-1 to TRBJ2-6; D not resolved. Trimming pared 4 bases from V and 4 bases from J, leaving 8 bases between. The CDR3 is 13 amino acids. The germline V gene encodes CDR1 DFQATT and CDR2 SNEGSKA (reference sequence). CDR3 DNA sequence: TGCAGTGCTACCCCGTCCGGGGCCAACGTCCTGACTTTC. Translation: CSATPSGANVLTF.

This clonotype was seen a few times. Germline is not matched at one junction end, which may reflect a read error. The J gene is TRBJ2-3, the V gene TRBV7-2; TRBD2 agrees at 10 bases. The CDR3 length is 15 residues. Germline values: CDR1 SGHTA, CDR2 FQGNSA. The chain's CDR3 is CASSIAGGGTDTQYF. DNA for the CDR3: TGTGCCAGCAGCATAGCGGGAGGAGGGACAGATACGCAGTATTTT.

This clonotype counts as large. The rearrangement links TRBV5-4 to TRBJ2-5; 8 bases are shared with TRBD2. J gave up 2 bases and V 0 bases, and 3 bases lay outside the gene matches. The V gene's germline CDR1 is SGHNT and CDR2 YYREEE (reference sequence). The CDR3 sequence is 15 residues long. In DNA form, the CDR3 reads TGTGCCAGCAGCTTGGTTCTAGCGGGTCAAGAGACCCAGTACTTC. Protein sequence: CASSLVLAGQETQYF. Full variable domain (remainder filled in from reference TRBV5-4 and TRBJ2-5): ETGVTQSPTHLIKTRGQQVTLRCSSQSGHNTVSWYQQALGQGPQFIFQYYREEENGRGNFPPRFSGLQFPNYSSELNVNALELDDSALYLCASSLVLAGQETQYFGPGTRLLVL.

This clonotype is medium-sized within its sample. This chain links TRBV7-9 with TRBJ2-7; D could derive from TRBD1 or TRBD2 (5 bases each). Germline CDR1 reads SEHNR; CDR2 reads FQNEAQ (reference sequence). The CDR3 is made up of 14 amino acids. Trimming removed 0 bases from V and 3 bases from J, with 9 bases in between. The CDR3 spells CASSLAGVHYEQYF. In nucleotides, the CDR3 is TGTGCCAGCAGCTTAGCGGGGGTCCACTACGAGCAGTACTTC.

The chain recombines TRBV7-9 with TRBJ1-1; D is ambiguous. This CDR3 is 15 amino acids long. CDR1 and CDR2 (germline): SEHNR, FQNEAQ (reference sequence). Trimming took 4 bases from V and 6 from J, leaving 18 bases between them. The CDR3 loop is CASSSEPGLEAEAFF. The CDR3 DNA reads TGTGCCAGCAGCTCAGAGCCGGGGTTGGAGGCTGAAGCTTTCTTT.

This sequence joins TRBV2 and TRBJ2-1; 8 positions match TRBD1. CDR1 SNHLY and CDR2 FYNNEI come from the germline V gene. The CDR3 has 12 amino acids. After removal of 10 bases from V and 7 bases from J, the junction contained 6 bases not matched to a gene. CDR3 sequence: CATGQGGNEQFF. The CDR3 DNA reads TGTGCCACAGGACAGGGCGGGAATGAGCAGTTCTTC.

The chain employs TRBV11-3 and TRBJ2-2, with 9 bases lining up with TRBD2. The length of the CDR3 is 15 residues. Germline lookup yields CDR1 SGHNT and CDR2 YENEEA. The junction had 1 base not matched to a gene; V was cut back by 1 base and J by 4 bases. This chain's CDR3 is CASSLVAGATGELFF. CDR3 in DNA: TGTGCCAGCAGCTTAGTAGCGGGGGCCACCGGGGAGCTGTTTTTT.

This clonotype was detected a few times. This chain joins TRBV11-1 and TRBJ1-1; D gene ambiguous. The V end was cut by 1 base, the J end by 1 base, with 7 bases between. CDR3 length equals 14 residues. Germline V CDR1 and CDR2: SGHAT, FQDESV (reference sequence). CDR3 bases: TGTGCCAGCAGCTTAGAGGGCCGGAACACTGAAGCTTTCTTT. The encoded protein is CASSLEGRNTEAFF.

The V gene is TRBV7-9, the J gene TRBJ2-7; D is possibly TRBD2 (7 bases). Germline CDR1 is SEHNR and CDR2 is FQNEAQ (reference sequence). Deletions cut 4 bases from V and 7 bases from J, with 11 bases between. This CDR3 has 12 amino acids. For the CDR3, the DNA is TGTGCCAGCAGCTCGGAGGGGGGGGAGCAGTACTTC. It codes for CASSSEGGEQYF.

There are a few counts of this clonotype. The CDR3 DNA reads as TGTGCCAGCAGTAAGCGGACAGGGGTACCCTACGAGCAGTACTTC. It encodes CASSKRTGVPYEQYF. The chain recombines TRBV6-2 or TRBV6-3 with TRBJ2-7, with 9 bases aligning to TRBD1. J lost 2 bases, V lost 5 bases, and 7 bases had no gene match. Germline CDR1 MNHEY, CDR2 SVGEGT. The CDR3 is 15 residues long.

The V and J genes are TRBV2 and TRBJ2-3; 12 nucleotides match TRBD2. Germline CDR1 is SNHLY and CDR2 is FYNNEI. This CDR3 contains 16 residues. After removal of 5 bases from V and 5 bases from J, the junction contained 8 bases not matched to a gene. CDR3 nucleotides: TGTGCCAGCAGTCGAGCTAGCGGGGGGGCGGGAGATACGCAGTATTTT. It encodes CASSRASGGAGDTQYF.

This clonotype was seen a few times. The rearrangement uses TRBV18 and TRBJ1-5; weak D call: TRBD1 (5 bases). The CDR3 has 13 residues. V lost 6 bases and J 4 bases, leaving 10 bases between the germline ends. Looked up from germline, CDR1 is KGHSH and CDR2 is LQKENI. This chain's CDR3 is CASSPNRNQPQHF. CDR3 sequence (DNA): TGTGCCAGCTCCCCGAACAGGAATCAGCCCCAGCATTTT.

There are a few counts of this clonotype. The chain employs TRBV28 and TRBJ1-2, with 9 bases aligning to TRBD1. Germline CDR1 MDHEN, CDR2 SYDVKM. The V gene end was trimmed by 9 bases and the J gene end by 2 bases; junction bases not matched to a gene: 4. There are 13 residues in the CDR3. CDR3 in DNA: TGTGCCAGTAGGGACAGGGAGAACTATGGCTACACCTTC. Protein: CASRDRENYGYTF.

The sample holds a few counts of this clonotype. The V and J genes are TRBV2 and TRBJ2-5; TRBD2 is a possible D gene (6 bases). The V gene's germline CDR1 is SNHLY and CDR2 FYNNEI. This CDR3 contains 13 residues. Trimming left V 8 bases short and J 5 bases short, with 15 bases between. The CDR3 protein is CASLNAGRETQYF. CDR3 nucleotides: TGTGCCAGCCTTAATGCGGGAAGGGAGACCCAGTACTTC.

This clonotype was observed a handful of times. The CDR3 here is CASSQGQGTGNTIYF. CDR3 in DNA: TGCGCCAGCAGCCAGGGACAGGGGACGGGAAACACCATATATTTT. The J gene is TRBJ1-3, the V gene TRBV4-3, with TRBD1 identical over 10 bases. The CDR3 consists of 15 residues. V shed 3 bases and J 4 bases; nucleotides not matched to a gene: 3. CDR1 is LGHNA, CDR2 YSLEER, per germline.

There are a few counts of this clonotype. V gene TRBV28 combines with J gene TRBJ1-2; D might be TRBD1 (5 bases). This CDR3 has 15 amino acids. CDR1 is MDHEN, CDR2 SYDVKM, per germline. Trimming took off 2 bases at V and 8 bases at J, with 18 bases between the two ends. The CDR3 here is CASSLNLRWGGGYTF. The CDR3 DNA is TGTGCCAGCAGTTTAAATCTCCGATGGGGCGGCGGCTACACCTTC.

The chain employs TRBV5-1 and TRBJ1-1; perhaps TRBD1 as D (5 bases). The V gene's germline CDR1 is SGHRS and CDR2 YFSETQ. There are 15 residues in the CDR3. V lost 3 bases and J lost 7, with 19 bases in between. The DNA for the CDR3 is TGCGCCAGCAGCTCGAACTTCAGGGTCGACCTTGAAGCTTTCTTT. This sequence encodes CASSSNFRVDLEAFF.

This clonotype occurred a few times. The CDR3 region is CASSLGTSGRTDTQYF. CDR3 coding DNA: TGTGCCAGCAGCCTTGGGACTAGCGGGAGAACAGATACGCAGTATTTT. The V gene is TRBV11-3, the J gene TRBJ2-3; 14 nucleotides agree with TRBD2. V was pared by 5 bases and J by 3 bases, with 4 bases of the junction left unmatched. This CDR3 is 16 amino acids long. From germline, CDR1 is SGHNT and CDR2 YENEEA.

The rearrangement uses TRBV7-3 and TRBJ2-5; possibly TRBD1 or TRBD2 for D (5 bases each). The CDR3 consists of 13 residues. The V end was cut by 3 bases, the J end by 5 bases, with 10 bases between. Germline CDR1 SGHTA, CDR2 FQGTGA. In DNA, the CDR3 is TGTGCCAGCAGCTTGTCGGGGCGGGAGACCCAGTACTTC. It translates to CASSLSGRETQYF.

There are a few counts of this clonotype. The chain carries TRBV7-3 and TRBJ1-1; D is perhaps TRBD1 (6 bases). V lost 5 bases and J 2 bases, leaving 9 bases between the germline ends. CDR1 is SGHTA, CDR2 FQGTGA, per germline. The CDR3 sequence is 13 residues long. The CDR3 spells CASSIQGNTEAFF. The CDR3 bases are TGTGCCAGCAGCATACAGGGAAACACTGAAGCTTTCTTT. Supplemented by reference TRBV7-3 and TRBJ1-1, the full variable domain reads GAGVSQTPSNKVTEKGKYVELRCDPISGHTALYWYRQSLGQGPEFLIYFQGTGAADDSGLPNDRFFAVRPEGSVSTLKIQRTERGDSAVYLCASSIQGNTEAFFGQGTRLTVV.